This TCR beta chain was identified in a study of CD8 T cells in ankylosing spondylitis. Study-level points and caveats: In the blood and synovial fluid of reactive arthritis, some motif variants had been previously reported. Seemingly distinctive of ankylosing spondylitis blood was a TCR beta motif formed by eight highly homologous variants. Peripheral blood held disease-linked clones only at relatively low frequency, and these were CD8+.

This clonotype has more than one count but fewer than ten. Its antigen remains unknown. The CDR3 spans 16 residues. Trimming removed 0 bases from V and 9 bases from J, with 22 bases in between. CDR1 and CDR2 from the germline V gene are SGHRS and YFSETQ. Each CDR3 protein gets one entry after TCRdb re-called the 5' RACE reads with MiXCR. The sample has some 270,000 distinct CDR3 sequences; 15% to 20% are singletons. The specimen sequenced was blood, either unsorted or a sorted T cell fraction (not recorded which). The TCR sequence derives from a male donor with ankylosing spondylitis or in good health (not recorded which). This chain joins TRBV5-1 and TRBJ2-7, with D possibly TRBD1 on 7 matching bases. In DNA form, the CDR3 reads TGCGCCAGCAGCTTGGGACAGGGATTGGCTACGCGGGGGCAGTACTTC. It specifies CASSLGQGLATRGQYF.